Following are 23 T cell receptor beta chains from one sample sequenced in a study of blood T cell repertoires in COVID-19. Method: immunoSEQ multiplex PCR; TCRdb's copy keeps in-frame clones and lacks some. The sample contains 150,000 or so clones, about 85% of which appear only once. Sequenced sample: peripheral blood. The receptors were sampled from a man in his fifties or sixties with COVID-19, enrolled during active disease.

The V gene is TRBV20-1, the J gene TRBJ1-1, with D possibly being TRBD1 (6 bases). Germline V gene lookup returns CDR1 DFQATT and CDR2 SNEGSKA (reference sequence). The CDR3 runs to 11 residues. Deletions cut 7 bases from V and 4 bases from J, with 10 bases between. The chain's CDR3 is CSVPGVTEAFF. In DNA form, the CDR3 reads TGCAGTGTCCCAGGGGTCACTGAAGCTTTCTTT.

The rearrangement links TRBV3-1 (or the pseudogene TRBV3-2) to TRBJ1-2, with unresolved D. Germline V CDR1 and CDR2: LGHDT, YNNKEL (reference sequence). The CDR3 is 13 residues long. Trimming left V 6 bases short and J 2 bases short, with 10 bases between. The CDR3 sequence is CASSHTQNYGYTF. CDR3 bases: TGTGCCAGCAGTCATACACAGAACTATGGCTACACCTTC.

V gene TRBV30 combines with J gene TRBJ1-4; D is unresolved. With 4 bases removed from V and 0 bases from J, the gap between germline ends came to 9 bases. The CDR3 loop spans 14 amino acids. Germline V CDR1 and CDR2: GTSNPN, SVGIG (reference sequence). The CDR3 nucleotides read TGTGCCTGGATGTTCGGGGCAACTAATGAAAAACTGTTTTTT. This codes for CAWMFGATNEKLFF.

The V call is TRBV30, the J call TRBJ1-5; TRBD1 matches at 8 bases. The CDR3 covers 18 residues. The V segment lost 1 base and the J segment 1 base; nucleotides outside the gene matches: 12. Germline V lookup: CDR1 GTSNPN, CDR2 SVGIG (reference sequence). The CDR3 reads CAWSEGGTGVSSNQPQHF. CDR3 nucleotides: TGTGCCTGGAGTGAGGGTGGGACAGGCGTCTCGAGCAATCAGCCCCAGCATTTT.

The V gene is TRBV2, the J gene TRBJ1-1; D is unclear. The V end was cut by 6 bases, the J end by 2 bases, with 13 bases between. The CDR3 covers 14 residues. Germline V CDR1 and CDR2: SNHLY, FYNNEI. CDR3 sequence (DNA): TGTGCCAGCAGACCCGACATCCATAACACTGAAGCTTTCTTT. Protein product: CASRPDIHNTEAFF.

The chain is built from TRBV9 and TRBJ2-3; 9 bases line up with TRBD2. Per germline, CDR1 SGDLS and CDR2 YYNGEE. J lost 5 bases, V lost 3 bases, and 7 bases had no gene match. The CDR3 totals 15 residues. Here the CDR3 reads CASSATGGGVDTQYF. In DNA form, the CDR3 reads TGTGCCAGCAGCGCGACAGGCGGGGGGGTAGATACGCAGTATTTT.

The chain joins TRBV19 to TRBJ1-5, with TRBD1 matching 7 bases. In germline, CDR1 is LNHDA, CDR2 SQIVND (reference sequence). The CDR3 length is 16 residues. The V segment lost 3 bases and the J segment 5 bases; nucleotides outside the gene matches: 10. DNA for the CDR3: TGTGCCAGTAGTATCCAAAACAGGGGTTCTGATCAGCCCCAGCATTTT. Protein product: CASSIQNRGSDQPQHF.

The rearrangement uses TRBV12-5 and TRBJ2-2; possibly TRBD2 for D (5 bases). The germline V and J ends were trimmed by 0 bases and 7 bases, with 12 bases remaining between them. CDR1 LGHNT and CDR2 FRNRAP come from the germline V gene. CDR3 length equals 15 residues. This CDR3 reads CASGLVRGFHGELFF. CDR3 nucleotides: TGTGCTAGTGGTTTGGTAAGAGGGTTCCACGGGGAGCTGTTTTTT.

About this clone itself: Other nucleotide sequences from this sample produce the same CDR3. The chain is built from TRBV6-2 or TRBV6-3 and TRBJ1-3; D is uncertain. Germline CDR1 and CDR2: MNHEY and SVGEGT. Trimming removed 0 bases from V and 1 base from J, with 13 bases in between. This CDR3 spans 17 amino acids. The CDR3 spells CASSYSHPRGSGNTIYF. CDR3 nucleotides: TGTGCCAGCAGTTACTCGCACCCCCGCGGATCTGGAAACACCATATATTTT.

This chain links TRBV7-8 with TRBJ1-4; perhaps TRBD1 as D (6 bases). Germline assignment: CDR1 SGHVS and CDR2 FQNEAQ. The CDR3 spans 13 residues. Trimming took off 3 bases at V and 5 bases at J, with 7 bases between the two ends. CDR3 DNA sequence: TGTGCCAGCAGCTTTGGACAGAATGAAAAACTGTTTTTT. It codes for CASSFGQNEKLFF.

This clone came up once. The rearrangement links TRBV7-6 to TRBJ1-1, with a possible D match to TRBD1 (6 bases). Trimming removed 5 bases at V and 1 base at J, with 8 bases between. The V gene's germline CDR1 is SGHVS and CDR2 FNYEAQ. The CDR3 totals 13 residues. The CDR3 DNA reads as TGTGCCAGCAGCCCGGGACAGAACACTGAAGCTTTCTTT. Protein: CASSPGQNTEAFF.

The genes are TRBV11-1 and TRBJ2-1, with TRBD2 as a possible D gene (6 bases). The V gene lost 3 bases and the J gene lost 6 bases, with 6 bases spanning the gap. The CDR3 length is 12 residues. The germline gives CDR1 SGHAT, CDR2 FQDESV (reference sequence). The CDR3 spells CASSLGLNEQFF. CDR3 DNA: TGTGCCAGCAGCTTGGGACTCAATGAGCAGTTCTTC.

The rearrangement uses TRBV2 and TRBJ2-2; D is unclear. Germline V gives CDR1 SNHLY, CDR2 FYNNEI. The CDR3 has 15 amino acids. Trimming cost V 4 bases and J 6 bases, with 15 bases left between them. Written as DNA, the CDR3 is TGTGCCAGCAGTGGAGACTCGACCCGGGCCGGGGAGCTGTTTTTT. It translates to CASSGDSTRAGELFF.

CDR3 sequence reads: CASSLTENTEAFF. CDR3 DNA sequence: TGTGCCAGCAGCCTAACAGAGAACACTGAAGCTTTCTTT. The chain carries TRBV6-5 and TRBJ1-1, with no clear D. V shed 6 bases and J shed 1 base, with 9 bases lying between them. The CDR3 sequence is 13 residues long. From germline, CDR1 is MNHEY and CDR2 SVGAGI.

CDR3 sequence reads: CASMWSKGAGYGYTF. The CDR3 nucleotides are TGTGCCAGCATGTGGTCTAAGGGGGCGGGCTATGGCTACACCTTC. The gene calls are TRBV28 and TRBJ1-2; 7 bases align to TRBD1. From germline, CDR1 is MDHEN and CDR2 SYDVKM. The CDR3 length is 15 residues. V was pared by 7 bases and J by 4 bases, with 12 bases of the junction left unmatched.

The chain couples TRBV6-2 or TRBV6-3 to TRBJ1-1, with TRBD1 as a possible D gene (5 bases). Germline values: CDR1 MNHEY, CDR2 SVGEGT. This CDR3 contains 15 residues. Trimming removed 0 bases from V and 6 bases from J, with 14 bases in between. In DNA form, the CDR3 reads TGTGCCAGCAGTTACTCGACAGCGGGTAAGCCTGAAGCTTTCTTT. Translated: CASSYSTAGKPEAFF.

This clone has only one observation. V is TRBV9 and J is TRBJ2-7, with D tentatively TRBD2 (6 bases). Between the trimmed V and J ends, which lost 7 bases and 0 bases, there was a span of 14 bases. Germline assignment: CDR1 SGDLS and CDR2 YYNGEE. The CDR3 contains 14 residues. The CDR3 region is CASAGGVGSYEQYF. CDR3 sequence (DNA): TGTGCCAGCGCAGGAGGGGTCGGCTCCTACGAGCAGTACTTC.

Worth noting for this clone: Relative to the germline gene, one junction end is altered; a read error may explain this. The chain carries TRBV18 and TRBJ1-1; D is possibly TRBD1 (6 bases). CDR1 is KGHSH and CDR2 is LQKENI in the germline V gene. This CDR3 is built from 17 residues. The CDR3 sequence: CASSPPQGSPWNTEAFF. The CDR3 nucleotides read TGTGCCAGCTCCCCACCACAGGGTTCTCCCTGGAACACTGAAGCTTTCTTT.

This clone was seen more than once but under ten times. This chain uses TRBV19 with TRBJ1-5; 8 nucleotides align to TRBD1. CDR1 is LNHDA and CDR2 is SQIVND in the germline V gene (reference sequence). The CDR3 is made up of 14 amino acids. The ends lost 4 bases at V and 6 bases at J; junction bases unmatched: 5. The CDR3 reads CASSTDRDAQPQHF. CDR3 in DNA: TGTGCCAGTAGTACGGACAGGGATGCTCAGCCCCAGCATTTT. Using reference TRBV19 and TRBJ1-5 for the parts outside the CDR3, the full variable domain is DGGITQSPKYLFRKEGQNVTLSCEQNLNHDAMYWYRQDPGQGLRLIYYSQIVNDFQKGDIAEGYSVSREKKESFPLTVTSAQKNPTAFYLCASSTDRDAQPQHFGDGTRLSIL.

The chain recombines TRBV7-9 with TRBJ1-2; no clear D. Germline CDR1 SEHNR, CDR2 FQNEAQ (reference sequence). With 0 bases removed from V and 5 bases from J, the gap between germline ends came to 13 bases. This CDR3 is built from 15 residues. As DNA, the CDR3 is TGTGCCAGCAGCTTAGCGGCAGGAGGCGTTTATGGCTACACCTTC. The encoded protein is CASSLAAGGVYGYTF.

This clone was counted between two and nine times. The CDR3 is CASSLGSGETQYF. The DNA of the CDR3 is TGCGCCAGCAGCTTGGGGTCAGGGGAGACCCAGTACTTC. This chain uses TRBV5-1 with TRBJ2-5; TRBD1 might be the D (5 bases). The CDR3 has 13 residues. Per the germline V gene, CDR1 is SGHRS and CDR2 is YFSETQ. Trimming cost V 0 bases and J 5 bases, with 8 bases left between them.

This chain links TRBV5-1 with TRBJ2-7; the match to TRBD2 covers 13 bases. The CDR3 sequence is 17 residues long. Germline V gene data show CDR1 as SGHRS and CDR2 as YFSETQ. J gave up 2 bases and V 4 bases, and 9 bases lay outside the gene matches. DNA of the CDR3: TGCGCCAGCAGCCGGACTAGCGGGGGTTTACCCCCCTACGAGCAGTACTTC. Translating gives CASSRTSGGLPPYEQYF.

The chain is built from TRBV27 and TRBJ2-7; a possible D gene is TRBD1 (5 bases). Trimming cost V 3 bases and J 0 bases, with 9 bases left between them. The CDR3 runs 14 residues. The germline V gene encodes CDR1 MNHEY and CDR2 SMNVEV (reference sequence). CDR3 amino acids: CASSFDRASYEQYF. The CDR3 DNA reads TGTGCCAGCAGTTTCGACAGAGCCTCCTACGAGCAGTACTTC.